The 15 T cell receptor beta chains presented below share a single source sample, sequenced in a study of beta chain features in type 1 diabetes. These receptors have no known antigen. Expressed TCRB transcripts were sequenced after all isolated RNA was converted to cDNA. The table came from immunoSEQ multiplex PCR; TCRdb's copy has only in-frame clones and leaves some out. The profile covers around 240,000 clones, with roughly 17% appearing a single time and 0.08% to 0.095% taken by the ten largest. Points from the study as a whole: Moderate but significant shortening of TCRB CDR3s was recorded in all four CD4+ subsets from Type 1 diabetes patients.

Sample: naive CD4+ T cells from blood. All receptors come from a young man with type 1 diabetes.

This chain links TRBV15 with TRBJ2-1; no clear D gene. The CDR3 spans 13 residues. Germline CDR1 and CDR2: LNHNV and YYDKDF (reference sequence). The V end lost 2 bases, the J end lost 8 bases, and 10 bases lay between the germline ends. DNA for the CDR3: TGTGCCACCAGCAGACCTGGGGTTGATGAGCAGTTCTTC. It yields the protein CATSRPGVDEQFF. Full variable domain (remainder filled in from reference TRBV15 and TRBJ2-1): DAMVIQNPRYQVTQFGKPVTLSCSQTLNHNVMYWYQQKSSQAPKLLFHYYDKDFNNEADTPDNFQSRRPNTSFCFLDIRSPGLGDTAMYLCATSRPGVDEQFFGPGTRLTVL.

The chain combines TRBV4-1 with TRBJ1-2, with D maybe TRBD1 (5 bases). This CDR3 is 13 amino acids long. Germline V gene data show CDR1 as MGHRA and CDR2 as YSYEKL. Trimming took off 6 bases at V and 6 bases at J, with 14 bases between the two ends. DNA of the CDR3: TGCGCCAGCAGTTCGACAGTGAGGAATGGCTACACCTTC. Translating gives CASSSTVRNGYTF.

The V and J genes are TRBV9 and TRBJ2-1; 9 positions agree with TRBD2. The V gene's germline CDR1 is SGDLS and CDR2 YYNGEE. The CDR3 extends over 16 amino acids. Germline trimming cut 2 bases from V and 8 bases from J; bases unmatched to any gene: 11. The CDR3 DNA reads TGTGCCAGCAGCGTGGGTAGCGGGGGCCCTTCTTATGAGCAGTTCTTC. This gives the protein CASSVGSGGPSYEQFF.

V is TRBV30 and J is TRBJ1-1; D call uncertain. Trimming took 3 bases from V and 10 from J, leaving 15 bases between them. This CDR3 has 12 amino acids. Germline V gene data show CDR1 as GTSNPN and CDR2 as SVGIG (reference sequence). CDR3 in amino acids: CAWRNLNRVAFF. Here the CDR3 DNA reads TGTGCCTGGAGGAACCTAAATCGCGTAGCTTTCTTT.

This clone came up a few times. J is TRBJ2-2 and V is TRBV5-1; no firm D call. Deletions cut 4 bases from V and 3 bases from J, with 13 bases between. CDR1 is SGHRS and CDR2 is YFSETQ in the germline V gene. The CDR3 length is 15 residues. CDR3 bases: TGCGCCAGCAGCCCCCGAGCCAGCGACACCGGGGAGCTGTTTTTT. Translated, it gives CASSPRASDTGELFF.

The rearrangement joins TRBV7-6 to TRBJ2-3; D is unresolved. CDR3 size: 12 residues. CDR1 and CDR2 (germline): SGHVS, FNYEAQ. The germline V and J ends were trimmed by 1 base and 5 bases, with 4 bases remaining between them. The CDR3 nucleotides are TGTGCCAGCAGCTTAGGCGTAGATACGCAGTATTTT. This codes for CASSLGVDTQYF.

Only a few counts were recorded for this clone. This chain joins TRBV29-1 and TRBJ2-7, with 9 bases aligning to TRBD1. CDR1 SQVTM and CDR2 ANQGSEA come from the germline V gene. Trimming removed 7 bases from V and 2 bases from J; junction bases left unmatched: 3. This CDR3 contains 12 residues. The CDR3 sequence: CSGRDRAYEQYF. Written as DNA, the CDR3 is TGCAGCGGCCGGGACAGGGCCTACGAGCAGTACTTC.

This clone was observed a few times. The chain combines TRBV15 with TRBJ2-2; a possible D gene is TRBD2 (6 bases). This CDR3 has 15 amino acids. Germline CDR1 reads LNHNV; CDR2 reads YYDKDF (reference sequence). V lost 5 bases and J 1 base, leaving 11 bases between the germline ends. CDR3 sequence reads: CATSREAGNTGELFF. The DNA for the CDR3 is TGTGCCACCAGCCGCGAAGCGGGGAACACCGGGGAGCTGTTTTTT.

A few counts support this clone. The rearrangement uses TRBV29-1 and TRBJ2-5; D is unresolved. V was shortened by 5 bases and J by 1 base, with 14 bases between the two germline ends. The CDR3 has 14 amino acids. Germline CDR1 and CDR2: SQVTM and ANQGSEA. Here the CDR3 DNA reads TGCAGCGTTTACGGTGGTCCCTTCCAAGAGACCCAGTACTTC. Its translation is CSVYGGPFQETQYF.

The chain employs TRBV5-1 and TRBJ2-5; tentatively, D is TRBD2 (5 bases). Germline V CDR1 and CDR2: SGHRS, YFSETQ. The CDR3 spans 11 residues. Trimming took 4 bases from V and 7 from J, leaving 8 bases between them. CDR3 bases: TGCGCCAGCAGCGTGGAGGCGACCCAGTACTTC. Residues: CASSVEATQYF.

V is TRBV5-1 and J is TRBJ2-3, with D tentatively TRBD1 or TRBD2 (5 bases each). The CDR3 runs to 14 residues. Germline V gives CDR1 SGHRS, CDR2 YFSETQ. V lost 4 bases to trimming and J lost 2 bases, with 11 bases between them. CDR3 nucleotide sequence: TGCGCCAGCAGCCCGGGACGGAACACAGATACGCAGTATTTT. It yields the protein CASSPGRNTDTQYF.

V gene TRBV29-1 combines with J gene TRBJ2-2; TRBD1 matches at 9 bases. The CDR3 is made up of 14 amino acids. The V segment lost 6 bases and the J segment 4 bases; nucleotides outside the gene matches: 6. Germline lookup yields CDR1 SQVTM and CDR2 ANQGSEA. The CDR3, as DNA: TGCAGCGTGAGGTGGGACAGGGCCACCGGGGAGCTGTTTTTT. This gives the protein CSVRWDRATGELFF.

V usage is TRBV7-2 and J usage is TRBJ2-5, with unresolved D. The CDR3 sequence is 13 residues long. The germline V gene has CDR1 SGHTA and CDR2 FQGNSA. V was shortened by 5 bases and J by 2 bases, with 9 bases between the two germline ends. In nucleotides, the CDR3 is TGTGCCAGCAGCGCCGGGCTACAAGAGACCCAGTACTTC. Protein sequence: CASSAGLQETQYF.

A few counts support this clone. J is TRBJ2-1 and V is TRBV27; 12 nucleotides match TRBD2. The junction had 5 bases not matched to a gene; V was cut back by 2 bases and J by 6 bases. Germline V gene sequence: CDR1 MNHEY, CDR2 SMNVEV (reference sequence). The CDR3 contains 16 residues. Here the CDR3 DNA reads TGTGCCAGCAGTTTACGACTAGCGGGGGCCTCCAATGAGCAGTTCTTC. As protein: CASSLRLAGASNEQFF.

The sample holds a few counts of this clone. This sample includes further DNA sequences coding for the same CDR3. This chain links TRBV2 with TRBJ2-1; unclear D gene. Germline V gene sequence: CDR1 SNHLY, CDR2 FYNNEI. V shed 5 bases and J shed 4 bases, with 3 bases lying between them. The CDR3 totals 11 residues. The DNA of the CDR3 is TGTGCCAGCAGTAATTACAATGAGCAGTTCTTC. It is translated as CASSNYNEQFF.